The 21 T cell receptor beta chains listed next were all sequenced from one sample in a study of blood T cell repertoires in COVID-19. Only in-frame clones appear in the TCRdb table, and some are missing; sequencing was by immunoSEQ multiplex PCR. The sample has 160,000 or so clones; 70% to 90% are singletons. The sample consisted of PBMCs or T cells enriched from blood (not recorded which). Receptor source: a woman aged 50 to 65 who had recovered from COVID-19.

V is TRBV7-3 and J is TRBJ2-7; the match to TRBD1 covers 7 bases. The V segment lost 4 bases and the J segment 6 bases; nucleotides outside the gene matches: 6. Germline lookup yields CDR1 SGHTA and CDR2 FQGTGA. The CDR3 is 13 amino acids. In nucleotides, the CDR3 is TGTGCCAGCAGCTCCGAGGGGGCCGGCGAGCAGTACTTC. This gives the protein CASSSEGAGEQYF.

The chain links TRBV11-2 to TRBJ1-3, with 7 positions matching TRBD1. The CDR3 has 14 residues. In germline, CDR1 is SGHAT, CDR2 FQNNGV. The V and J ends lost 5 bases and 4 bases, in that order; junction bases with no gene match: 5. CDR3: CASSRTGVGNTIYF. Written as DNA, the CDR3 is TGTGCCAGCAGCCGCACAGGGGTGGGAAACACCATATATTTT.

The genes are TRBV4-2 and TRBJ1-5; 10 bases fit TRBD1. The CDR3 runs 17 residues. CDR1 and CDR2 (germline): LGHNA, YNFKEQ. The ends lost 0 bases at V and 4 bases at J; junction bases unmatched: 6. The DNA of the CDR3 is TGTGCCAGCAGCCAAGATGAGAGACAGGGGGCGAATCAGCCCCAGCATTTT. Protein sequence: CASSQDERQGANQPQHF.

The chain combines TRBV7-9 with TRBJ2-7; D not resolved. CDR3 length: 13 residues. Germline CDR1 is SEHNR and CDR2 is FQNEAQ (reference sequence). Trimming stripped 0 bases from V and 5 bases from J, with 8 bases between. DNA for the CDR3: TGTGCCAGCAGCTTAGCGGCGGAAGACGAGCAGTACTTC. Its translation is CASSLAAEDEQYF.

Here the CDR3 reads CASSIGQGGLEQYF. The CDR3 DNA is TGTGCCAGTAGTATCGGGCAGGGAGGTTTGGAGCAGTACTTC. V and J are TRBV19 and TRBJ2-7; the D gene is possibly TRBD2 (6 bases). Germline loops: CDR1 LNHDA, CDR2 SQIVND (reference sequence). This CDR3 has 14 residues. Trimming removed 3 bases from V and 7 bases from J, with 16 bases in between. The full variable domain, completed using reference TRBV19 and TRBJ2-7, is DGGITQSPKYLFRKEGQNVTLSCEQNLNHDAMYWYRQDPGQGLRLIYYSQIVNDFQKGDIAEGYSVSREKKESFPLTVTSAQKNPTAFYLCASSIGQGGLEQYFGPGTRLTVT.

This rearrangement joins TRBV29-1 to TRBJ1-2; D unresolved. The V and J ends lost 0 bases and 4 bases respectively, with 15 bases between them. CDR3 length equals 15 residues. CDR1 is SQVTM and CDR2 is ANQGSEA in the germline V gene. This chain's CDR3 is CSVEDVGRSGYGYTF. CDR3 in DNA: TGCAGCGTTGAAGATGTTGGGAGATCAGGCTATGGCTACACCTTC.

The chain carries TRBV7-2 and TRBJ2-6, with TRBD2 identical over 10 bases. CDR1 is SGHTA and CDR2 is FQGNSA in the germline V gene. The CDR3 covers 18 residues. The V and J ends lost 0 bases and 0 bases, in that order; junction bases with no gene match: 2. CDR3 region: CASSLAVAGGSGANVLTF. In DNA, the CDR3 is TGTGCCAGCAGCTTAGCGGTAGCGGGGGGCTCTGGGGCCAACGTCCTGACTTTC.

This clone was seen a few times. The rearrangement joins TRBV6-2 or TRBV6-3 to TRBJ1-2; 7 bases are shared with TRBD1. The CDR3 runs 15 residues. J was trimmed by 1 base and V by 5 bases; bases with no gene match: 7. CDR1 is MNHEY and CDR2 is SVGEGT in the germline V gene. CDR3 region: CASSNGQEVNYGYTF. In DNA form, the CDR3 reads TGTGCCAGCAGTAATGGACAGGAGGTTAACTATGGCTACACCTTC.

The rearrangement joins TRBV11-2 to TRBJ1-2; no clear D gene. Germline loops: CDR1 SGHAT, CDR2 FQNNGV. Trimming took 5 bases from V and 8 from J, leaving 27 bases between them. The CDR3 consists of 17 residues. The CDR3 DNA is TGTGCCAGCAGCCATCAAATTCCCGGGCCCCTGGGAGGGGGCTACACCTTC. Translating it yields CASSHQIPGPLGGGYTF.

The CDR3 here is CASSQESRGPRFSGNTIYF. CDR3 nucleotides: TGTGCCAGCAGCCAAGAGTCTAGAGGGCCGAGATTCTCTGGAAACACCATATATTTT. This chain links TRBV4-2 with TRBJ1-3; no clear D gene. This CDR3 is 19 amino acids long. Trimming left V 0 bases short and J 0 bases short, with 18 bases between. The germline V gene has CDR1 LGHNA and CDR2 YNFKEQ.

The CDR3 DNA follows: TGCAGCGTTGGTGAGGGCCGGACGAATTCACCCCTCCACTTT. Translating gives CSVGEGRTNSPLHF. V usage is TRBV29-1 and J usage is TRBJ1-6, with unresolved D. The CDR3 is made up of 14 amino acids. V lost 4 bases and J 7 bases, leaving 14 bases between the germline ends. The germline CDR1 and CDR2 sequences are SQVTM and ANQGSEA.

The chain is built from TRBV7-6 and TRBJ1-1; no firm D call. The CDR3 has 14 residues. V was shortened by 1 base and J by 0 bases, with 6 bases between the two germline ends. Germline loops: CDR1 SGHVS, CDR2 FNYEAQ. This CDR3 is CASSLGSMNTEAFF. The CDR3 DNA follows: TGTGCCAGCAGCTTAGGGAGTATGAACACTGAAGCTTTCTTT.

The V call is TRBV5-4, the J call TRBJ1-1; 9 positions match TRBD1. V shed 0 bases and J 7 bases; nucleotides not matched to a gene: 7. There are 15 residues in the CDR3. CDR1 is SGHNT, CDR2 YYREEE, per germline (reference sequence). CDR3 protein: CASSLASGTGFEAFF. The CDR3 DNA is TGTGCCAGCAGCTTGGCCTCGGGGACAGGGTTTGAAGCTTTCTTT.

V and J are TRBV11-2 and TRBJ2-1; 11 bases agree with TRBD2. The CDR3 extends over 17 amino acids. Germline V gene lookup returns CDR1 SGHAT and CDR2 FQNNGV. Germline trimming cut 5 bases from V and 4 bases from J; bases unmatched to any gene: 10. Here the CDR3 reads CASSPTLAGGFYNEQFF. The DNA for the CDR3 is TGTGCCAGCAGCCCCACCCTAGCGGGGGGTTTTTACAATGAGCAGTTCTTC.

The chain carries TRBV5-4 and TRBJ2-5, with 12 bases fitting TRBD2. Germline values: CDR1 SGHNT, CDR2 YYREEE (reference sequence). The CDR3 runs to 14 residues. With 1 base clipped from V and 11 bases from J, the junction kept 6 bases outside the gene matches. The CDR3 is CASSLSLAGGKQYF. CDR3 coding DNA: TGTGCCAGCAGCTTGTCACTAGCGGGGGGCAAACAGTACTTC.

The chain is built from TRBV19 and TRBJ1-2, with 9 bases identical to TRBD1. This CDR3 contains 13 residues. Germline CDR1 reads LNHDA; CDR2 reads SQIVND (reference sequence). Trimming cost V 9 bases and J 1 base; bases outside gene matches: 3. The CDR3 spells CASGTGHNYGYTF. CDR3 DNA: TGTGCCAGCGGGACAGGGCATAACTATGGCTACACCTTC. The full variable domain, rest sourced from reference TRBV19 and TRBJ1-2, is DGGITQSPKYLFRKEGQNVTLSCEQNLNHDAMYWYRQDPGQGLRLIYYSQIVNDFQKGDIAEGYSVSREKKESFPLTVTSAQKNPTAFYLCASGTGHNYGYTFGSGTRLTVV.

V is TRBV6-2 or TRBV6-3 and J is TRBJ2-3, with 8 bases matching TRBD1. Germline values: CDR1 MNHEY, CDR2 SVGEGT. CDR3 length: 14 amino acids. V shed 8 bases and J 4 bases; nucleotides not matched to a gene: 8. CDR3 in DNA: TGTGCCAGCGGCCTAAGACAGGGGCCAGATACGCAGTATTTT. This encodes CASGLRQGPDTQYF.

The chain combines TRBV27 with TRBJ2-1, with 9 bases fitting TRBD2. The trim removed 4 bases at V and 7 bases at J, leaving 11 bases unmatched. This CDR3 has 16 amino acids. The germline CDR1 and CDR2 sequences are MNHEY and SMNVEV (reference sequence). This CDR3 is CASSSSLRGGRNEQFF. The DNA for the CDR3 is TGTGCCAGCAGTTCCTCTCTGCGGGGGGGGAGGAATGAGCAGTTCTTC.

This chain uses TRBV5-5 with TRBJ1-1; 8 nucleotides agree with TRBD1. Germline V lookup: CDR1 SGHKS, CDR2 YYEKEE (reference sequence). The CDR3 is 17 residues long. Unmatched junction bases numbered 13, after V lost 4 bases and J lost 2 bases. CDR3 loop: CASSPLLSTGVNTEAFF. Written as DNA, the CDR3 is TGTGCCAGCAGCCCCCTCCTATCGACAGGGGTAAACACTGAAGCTTTCTTT.

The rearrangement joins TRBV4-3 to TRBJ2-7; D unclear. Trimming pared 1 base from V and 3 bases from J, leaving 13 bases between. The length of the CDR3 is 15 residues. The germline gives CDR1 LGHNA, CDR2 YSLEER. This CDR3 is CASSQGSGSGYEQYF. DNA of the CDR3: TGCGCCAGCAGCCAAGGTTCAGGATCTGGCTACGAGCAGTACTTC.

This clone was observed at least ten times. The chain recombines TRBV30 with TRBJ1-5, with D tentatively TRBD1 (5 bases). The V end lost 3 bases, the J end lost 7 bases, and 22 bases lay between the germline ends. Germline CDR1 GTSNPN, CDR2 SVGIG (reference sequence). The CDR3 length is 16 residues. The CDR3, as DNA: TGTGCCTGGAGCCTAAGAGGTTCAGGGTTCAGGCAGCCCCAGCATTTT. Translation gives CAWSLRGSGFRQPQHF.